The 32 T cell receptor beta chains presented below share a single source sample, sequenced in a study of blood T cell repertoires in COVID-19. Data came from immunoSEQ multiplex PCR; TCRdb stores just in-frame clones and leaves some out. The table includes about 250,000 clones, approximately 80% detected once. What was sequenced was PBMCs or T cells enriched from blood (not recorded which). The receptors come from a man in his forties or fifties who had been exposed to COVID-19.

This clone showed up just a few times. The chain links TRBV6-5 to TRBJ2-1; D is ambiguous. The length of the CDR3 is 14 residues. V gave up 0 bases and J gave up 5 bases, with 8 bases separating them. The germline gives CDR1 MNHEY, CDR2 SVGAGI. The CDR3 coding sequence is TGTGCCAGCAGTTACTCCCCACGCGACAATGAGCAGTTCTTC. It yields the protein CASSYSPRDNEQFF.

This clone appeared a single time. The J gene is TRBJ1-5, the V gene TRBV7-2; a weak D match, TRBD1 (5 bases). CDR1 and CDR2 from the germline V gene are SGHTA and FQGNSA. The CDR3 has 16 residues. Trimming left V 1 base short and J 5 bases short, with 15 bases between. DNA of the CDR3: TGTGCCAGCAGCTTAGTCGGCCCCCGGGGGTATCAGCCCCAGCATTTT. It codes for CASSLVGPRGYQPQHF.

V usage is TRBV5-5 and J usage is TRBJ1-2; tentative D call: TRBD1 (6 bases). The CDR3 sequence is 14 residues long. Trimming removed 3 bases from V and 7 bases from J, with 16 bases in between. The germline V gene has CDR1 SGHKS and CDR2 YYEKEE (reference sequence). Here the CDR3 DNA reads TGTGCCAGCAGCTGGGAACCACAGGGATTTGGCTACACCTTC. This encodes CASSWEPQGFGYTF. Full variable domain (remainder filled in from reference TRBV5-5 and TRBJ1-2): DAGVTQSPTHLIKTRGQQVTLRCSPISGHKSVSWYQQVLGQGPQFIFQYYEKEERGRGNFPDRFSARQFPNYSSELNVNALLLGDSALYLCASSWEPQGFGYTFGSGTRLTVV.

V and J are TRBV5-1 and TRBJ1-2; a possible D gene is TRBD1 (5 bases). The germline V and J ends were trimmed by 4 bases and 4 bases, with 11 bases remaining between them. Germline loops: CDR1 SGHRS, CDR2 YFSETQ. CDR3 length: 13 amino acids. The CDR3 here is CASSQGQIYGYTF. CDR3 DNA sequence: TGCGCCAGCAGCCAAGGACAAATCTATGGCTACACCTTC.

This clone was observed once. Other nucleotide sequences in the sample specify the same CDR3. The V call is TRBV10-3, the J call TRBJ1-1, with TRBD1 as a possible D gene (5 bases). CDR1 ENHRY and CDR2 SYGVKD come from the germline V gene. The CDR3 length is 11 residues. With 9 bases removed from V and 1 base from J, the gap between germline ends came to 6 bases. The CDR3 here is CAIQGNTEAFF. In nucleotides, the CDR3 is TGTGCCATTCAGGGGAACACTGAAGCTTTCTTT.

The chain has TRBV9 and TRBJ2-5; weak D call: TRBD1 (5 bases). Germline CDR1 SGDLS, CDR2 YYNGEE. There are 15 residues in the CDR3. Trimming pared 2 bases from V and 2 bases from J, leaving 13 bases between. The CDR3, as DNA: TGTGCCAGCAGCGTGGGCAGGGTGAGGCAAGAGACCCAGTACTTC. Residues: CASSVGRVRQETQYF.

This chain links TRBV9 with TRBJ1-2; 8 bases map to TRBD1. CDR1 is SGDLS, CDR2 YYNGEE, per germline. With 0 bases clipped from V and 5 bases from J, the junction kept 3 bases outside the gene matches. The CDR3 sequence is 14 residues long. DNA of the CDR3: TGTGCCAGCAGCGTAGACAGGACAGGGTATGGCTACACCTTC. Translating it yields CASSVDRTGYGYTF.

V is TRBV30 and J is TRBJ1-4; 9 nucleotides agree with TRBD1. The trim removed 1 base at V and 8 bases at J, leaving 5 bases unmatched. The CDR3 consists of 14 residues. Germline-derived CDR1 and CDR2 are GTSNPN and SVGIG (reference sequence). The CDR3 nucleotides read TGTGCCTGGAGTGCCGGGACAGGGAGAGAAAAACTGTTTTTT. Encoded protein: CAWSAGTGREKLFF.

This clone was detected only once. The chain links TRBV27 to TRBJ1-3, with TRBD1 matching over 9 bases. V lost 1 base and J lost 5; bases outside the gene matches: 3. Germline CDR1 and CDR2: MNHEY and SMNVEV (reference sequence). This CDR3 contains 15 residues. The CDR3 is CASSLLGTGRNTIYF. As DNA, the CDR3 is TGTGCCAGCAGTTTATTGGGGACAGGGAGAAACACCATATATTTT.

CDR3 sequence (DNA): TGCGCCAGCAGCGTGACTAGCGGGAGCAGCGAGCAGTACTTC. Translated, it gives CASSVTSGSSEQYF. The V gene is TRBV5-1, the J gene TRBJ2-7; 12 bases line up with TRBD2. J was trimmed by 6 bases and V by 4 bases; bases with no gene match: 5. The CDR3 sequence is 14 residues long. The germline V gene encodes CDR1 SGHRS and CDR2 YFSETQ.

CDR3 sequence: CASSLRGGNTGELFF. DNA for the CDR3: TGTGCCAGCAGCTTGCGGGGTGGGAACACCGGGGAGCTGTTTTTT. This chain uses TRBV7-9 with TRBJ2-2; the D gene is possibly TRBD2 (6 bases). Germline V gene sequence: CDR1 SEHNR, CDR2 FQNEAQ (reference sequence). Trimming pared 3 bases from V and 1 base from J, leaving 9 bases between. The CDR3 runs to 15 residues.

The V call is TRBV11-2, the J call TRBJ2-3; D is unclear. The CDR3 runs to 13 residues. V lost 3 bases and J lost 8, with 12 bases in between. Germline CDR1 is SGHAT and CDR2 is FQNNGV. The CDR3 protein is CASSFAGNPTQYF. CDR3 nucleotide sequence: TGTGCCAGCAGCTTTGCTGGCAACCCTACGCAGTATTTT. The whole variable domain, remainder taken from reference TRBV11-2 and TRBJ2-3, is EAGVAQSPRYKIIEKRQSVAFWCNPISGHATLYWYQQILGQGPKLLIQFQNNGVVDDSQLPKDRFSAERLKGVDSTLKIQPAKLEDSAVYLCASSFAGNPTQYFGPGTRLTVL.

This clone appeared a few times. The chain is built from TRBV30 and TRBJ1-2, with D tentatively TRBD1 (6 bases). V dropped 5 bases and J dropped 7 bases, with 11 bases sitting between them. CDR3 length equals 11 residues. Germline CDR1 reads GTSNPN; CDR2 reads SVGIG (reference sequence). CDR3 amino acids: CAWAGAVGYTF. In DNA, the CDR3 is TGTGCCTGGGCGGGGGCGGTTGGCTACACCTTC.

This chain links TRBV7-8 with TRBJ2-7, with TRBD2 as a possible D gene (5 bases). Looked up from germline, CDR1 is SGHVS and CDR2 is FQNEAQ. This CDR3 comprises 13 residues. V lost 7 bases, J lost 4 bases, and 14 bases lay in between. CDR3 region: CASKPGSDYEQYF. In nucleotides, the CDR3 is TGTGCCAGCAAACCGGGGAGCGATTACGAGCAGTACTTC.

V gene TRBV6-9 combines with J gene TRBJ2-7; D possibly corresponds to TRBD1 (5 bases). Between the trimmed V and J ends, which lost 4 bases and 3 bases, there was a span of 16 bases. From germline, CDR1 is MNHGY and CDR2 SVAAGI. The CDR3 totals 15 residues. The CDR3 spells CASSSNWGIVYEQYF. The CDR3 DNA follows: TGTGCCAGCAGTTCGAACTGGGGCATTGTCTACGAGCAGTACTTC.

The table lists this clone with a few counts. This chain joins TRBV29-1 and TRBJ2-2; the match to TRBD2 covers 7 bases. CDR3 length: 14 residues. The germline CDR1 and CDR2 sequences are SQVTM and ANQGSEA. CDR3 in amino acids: CVGSAGYSSGELFF. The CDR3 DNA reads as TGCGTAGGCTCAGCGGGATATAGCTCCGGGGAGCTGTTTTTT.

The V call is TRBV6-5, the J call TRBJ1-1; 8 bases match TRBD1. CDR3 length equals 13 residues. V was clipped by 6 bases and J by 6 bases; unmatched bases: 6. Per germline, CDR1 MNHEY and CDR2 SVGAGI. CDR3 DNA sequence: TGTGCCAGCAGGCCAGAGACAGGGGCTGAAGCTTTCTTT. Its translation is CASRPETGAEAFF.

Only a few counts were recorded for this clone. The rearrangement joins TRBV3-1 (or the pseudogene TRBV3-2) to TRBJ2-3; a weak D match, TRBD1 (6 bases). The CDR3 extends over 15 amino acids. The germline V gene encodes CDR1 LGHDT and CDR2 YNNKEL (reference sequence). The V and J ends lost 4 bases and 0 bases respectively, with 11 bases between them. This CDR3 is CASSRQGSSTDTQYF. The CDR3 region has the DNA TGTGCCAGCAGCCGGCAGGGGAGCAGCACAGATACGCAGTATTTT.

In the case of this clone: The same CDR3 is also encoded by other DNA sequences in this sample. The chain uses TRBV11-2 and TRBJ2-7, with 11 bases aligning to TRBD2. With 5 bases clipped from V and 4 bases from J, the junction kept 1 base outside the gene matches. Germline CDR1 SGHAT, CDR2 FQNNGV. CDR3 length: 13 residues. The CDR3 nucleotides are TGTGCCAGCAGCCGGACTAGCGGGTACGAGCAGTACTTC. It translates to CASSRTSGYEQYF.

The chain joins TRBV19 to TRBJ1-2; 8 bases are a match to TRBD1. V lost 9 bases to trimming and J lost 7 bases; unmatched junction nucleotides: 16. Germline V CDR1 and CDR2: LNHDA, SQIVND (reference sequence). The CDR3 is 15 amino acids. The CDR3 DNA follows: TGTGCCAGCACCTTAACAGGGGGGGGAGTCTTTGGCTACACCTTC. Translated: CASTLTGGGVFGYTF.

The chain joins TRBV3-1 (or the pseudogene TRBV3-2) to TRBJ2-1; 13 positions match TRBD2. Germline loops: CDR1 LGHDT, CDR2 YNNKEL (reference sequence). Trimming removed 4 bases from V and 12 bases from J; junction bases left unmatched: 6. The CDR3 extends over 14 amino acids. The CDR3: CASSLGTSGTSQFF. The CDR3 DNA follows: TGTGCCAGCAGCCTCGGGACTAGCGGGACCTCGCAGTTCTTC.

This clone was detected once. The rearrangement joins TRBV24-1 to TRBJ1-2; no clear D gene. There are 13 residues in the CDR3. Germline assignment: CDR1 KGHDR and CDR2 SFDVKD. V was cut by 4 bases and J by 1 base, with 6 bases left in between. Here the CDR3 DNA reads TGTGCCACCAGTGAGGGCAGTAACTATGGCTACACCTTC. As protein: CATSEGSNYGYTF.

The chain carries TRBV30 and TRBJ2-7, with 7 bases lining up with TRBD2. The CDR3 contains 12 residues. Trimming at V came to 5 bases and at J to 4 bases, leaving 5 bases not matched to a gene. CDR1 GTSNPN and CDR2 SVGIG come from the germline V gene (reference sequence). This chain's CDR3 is CAWASGPYEQYF. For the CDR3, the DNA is TGTGCCTGGGCTAGCGGACCATACGAGCAGTACTTC.

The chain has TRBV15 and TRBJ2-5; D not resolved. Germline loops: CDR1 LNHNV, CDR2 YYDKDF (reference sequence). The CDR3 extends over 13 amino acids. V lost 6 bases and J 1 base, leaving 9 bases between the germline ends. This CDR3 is CATRPSTQETQYF. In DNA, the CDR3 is TGTGCCACCAGACCGTCTACCCAAGAGACCCAGTACTTC.

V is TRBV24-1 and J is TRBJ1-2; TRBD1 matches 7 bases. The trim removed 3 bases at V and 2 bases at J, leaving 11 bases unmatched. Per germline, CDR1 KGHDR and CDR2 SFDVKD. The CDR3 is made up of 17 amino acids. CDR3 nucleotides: TGTGCCACCAGTGATCAGACAGGGTCGAAGTCCAACTATGGCTACACCTTC. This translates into CATSDQTGSKSNYGYTF.

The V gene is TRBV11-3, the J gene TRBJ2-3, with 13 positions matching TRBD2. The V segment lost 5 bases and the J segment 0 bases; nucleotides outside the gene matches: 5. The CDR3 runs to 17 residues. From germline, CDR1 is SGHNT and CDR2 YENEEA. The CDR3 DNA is TGTGCCAGCAGCCGGGGACTAGCGGGAACTAGCACAGATACGCAGTATTTT. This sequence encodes CASSRGLAGTSTDTQYF.

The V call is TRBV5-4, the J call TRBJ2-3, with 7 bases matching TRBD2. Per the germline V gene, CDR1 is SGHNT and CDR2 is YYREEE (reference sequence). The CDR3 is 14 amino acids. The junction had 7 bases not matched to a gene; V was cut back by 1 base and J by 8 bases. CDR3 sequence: CASSLINGEGTQYF. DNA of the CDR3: TGTGCCAGCAGCTTGATAAACGGGGAGGGTACGCAGTATTTT.

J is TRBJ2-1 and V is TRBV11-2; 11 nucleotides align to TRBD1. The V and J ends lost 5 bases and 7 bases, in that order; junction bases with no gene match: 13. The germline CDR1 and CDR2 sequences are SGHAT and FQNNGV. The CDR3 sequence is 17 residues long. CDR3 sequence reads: CASSPRLGQGVMNEQFF. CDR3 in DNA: TGTGCCAGCAGCCCCCGCCTGGGACAGGGGGTTATGAATGAGCAGTTCTTC. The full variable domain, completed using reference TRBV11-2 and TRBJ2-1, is EAGVAQSPRYKIIEKRQSVAFWCNPISGHATLYWYQQILGQGPKLLIQFQNNGVVDDSQLPKDRFSAERLKGVDSTLKIQPAKLEDSAVYLCASSPRLGQGVMNEQFFGPGTRLTVL.

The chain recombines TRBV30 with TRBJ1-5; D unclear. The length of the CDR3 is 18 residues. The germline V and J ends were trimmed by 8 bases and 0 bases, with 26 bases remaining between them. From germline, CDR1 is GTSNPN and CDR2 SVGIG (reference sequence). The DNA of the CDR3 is TGTGCCCCGCCCGCTTTTAGAGGGAGAGGTGATAGCAATCAGCCCCAGCATTTT. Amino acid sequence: CAPPAFRGRGDSNQPQHF.

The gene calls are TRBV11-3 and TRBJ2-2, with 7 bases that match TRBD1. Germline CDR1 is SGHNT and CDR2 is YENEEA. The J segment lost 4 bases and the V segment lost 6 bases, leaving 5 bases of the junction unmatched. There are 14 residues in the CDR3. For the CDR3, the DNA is TGTGCCAGCAGTTCGACAGGGCCCACCGGGGAGCTGTTTTTT. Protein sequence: CASSSTGPTGELFF.

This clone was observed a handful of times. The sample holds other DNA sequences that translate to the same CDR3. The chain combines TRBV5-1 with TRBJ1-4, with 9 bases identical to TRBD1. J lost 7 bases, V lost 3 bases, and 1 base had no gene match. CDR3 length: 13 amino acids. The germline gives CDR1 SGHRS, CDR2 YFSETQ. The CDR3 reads CASSSGQGEKLFF. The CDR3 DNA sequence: TGCGCCAGCAGCTCGGGACAGGGTGAAAAACTGTTTTTT.

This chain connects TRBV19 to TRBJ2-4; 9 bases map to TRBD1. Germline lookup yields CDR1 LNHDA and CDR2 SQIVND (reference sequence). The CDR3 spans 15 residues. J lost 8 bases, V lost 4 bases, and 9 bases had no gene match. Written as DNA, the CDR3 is TGTGCCAGTAGTAAACCGGGACAGGGTAGAGACATTCAGTACTTC. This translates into CASSKPGQGRDIQYF.